This paragraph reports one T cell receptor (beta chain). This specimen comes from a study of T cells after yellow fever vaccination. Researchers made TCR cDNA using 5'RACE template switching, and this step added a universal primer site and UMIs. Using its own MiXCR run on the 5' RACE reads, TCRdb lists one record per CDR3 protein. The sample holds about 500,000 distinct CDR3 sequences, roughly a sixth seen once. The TCR comes from a man aged 18 to 30 who received the YFV17D yellow fever vaccine. This specimen was PBMCs, taken 4 to 6 days after the first yellow fever vaccination.

CDR3 loop: CASSFLGTSTGELFF. In DNA, the CDR3 is TGTGCCAGCAGCTTTCTGGGGACTAGCACCGGGGAGCTGTTTTTT. The chain has TRBV9 and TRBJ2-2, with 8 bases lining up with TRBD2. This CDR3 is 15 amino acids long. Germline V gene data show CDR1 as SGDLS and CDR2 as YYNGEE. The trim removed 4 bases at V and 4 bases at J, leaving 6 bases unmatched.